This is a list of T cell receptor beta chains from one sample in a study of T-cell memory formation after mild COVID-19. Each CDR3 protein gets one entry after TCRdb re-called the 5' RACE reads with MiXCR. The sample records about 430,000 distinct CDR3 sequences, more than 15% being singletons. The sequencing input was PBMCs or a T cell subset sorted from them (not recorded which). The receptors derive from a man aged 18 to 29 who had mild COVID-19 (a few samples of this study predate the infection). Cell type and time point are not known. The conserved cysteine and the conserved F or W are not part of the CDR3 here.

v_gene	j_gene	CDR3aa
TRBV6-2/TRBV6-3	TRBJ1-5	ASSHRGYSNQPQH
TRBV20-1	TRBJ2-5	SAPGAASGEGETQY
TRBV20-1	TRBJ2-5	SARDGGFQETQY
TRBV11-2	TRBJ1-2	ASSLDRGNYGYT
TRBV15	TRBJ1-1	ATSRLQYRGLEAF
TRBV4-1	TRBJ2-6	ASSPTVQTVPNVLT
TRBV7-8	TRBJ1-2	ASSFRETGGGGYT
TRBV29-1	TRBJ2-1	SVFRTSGGSHNEQF
TRBV18	TRBJ2-7	ASSPLRNPYEQY
TRBV11-2	TRBJ2-1	ASSHPAPLRRTGEEQF
TRBV20-1	TRBJ1-5	SARVTGQEQQPQH
TRBV7-9	TRBJ1-5	ASSLNREGNQPQH
TRBV24-1	TRBJ2-3	ATSDWRDSTQY
TRBV5-1	TRBJ1-4	ASSLPEAATNEKLF
TRBV9	TRBJ1-2	ASSVGPGAISGYT
TRBV14	TRBJ1-1	ASSHTHNTEAF
TRBV12-3/TRBV12-4	TRBJ1-1	ASTLRPTAEAF
TRBV13	TRBJ2-7	ASSLKDSYEQY
TRBV6-5	TRBJ2-7	ASSSPGQGIYEQY
TRBV6-5	TRBJ1-4	ASSYSQTREKLF
TRBV4-1	TRBJ2-2	ASSQEWGPRELF
TRBV4-3	TRBJ2-1	ASSQVGFGYNEQF
TRBV12-3/TRBV12-4	TRBJ2-7	ASSWGSYEQY
TRBV12-3/TRBV12-4	TRBJ2-1	ASSLRGGGNEQF
TRBV20-1	TRBJ2-1	SAQDGYNEQF
TRBV10-3	TRBJ2-1	AIRVDRGAINKQF
TRBV7-9	TRBJ1-1	ASSNLQGGSRAEAF
TRBV2	TRBJ2-6	ASSRGIRGSGANVLT
TRBV12-3/TRBV12-4	TRBJ1-1	ASTLGAINTEAF
TRBV10-3	TRBJ2-3	ATFGRGASDTQY
TRBV19	TRBJ1-4	ASSDRVGEKLF
TRBV18	TRBJ1-3	ASSPSDGSSGNTIY
TRBV6-5	TRBJ1-2	ASSYLGQGLGYT
TRBV20-1	TRBJ2-1	SARDPLAGTYNEQF
TRBV3-1	TRBJ1-2	ASSQEFRSYGIYGYT
TRBV7-6	TRBJ1-5	ASSPRGVNQPQH
TRBV9	TRBJ2-3	ASSVEERTGGPHTDTQY
TRBV7-3	TRBJ2-1	ASRYSGGSVEQF
TRBV12-3/TRBV12-4	TRBJ1-1	ASSLVSSEAF
TRBV6-5	TRBJ2-7	ASSNQPNQPYEQY
TRBV5-4	TRBJ1-2	ASSSSRDRADYGYT
TRBV29-1	TRBJ1-1	SATVNMNTEAF
TRBV12-3/TRBV12-4	TRBJ1-2	ASSSYAQGNYGYT
TRBV4-3	TRBJ2-7	ASSQEAYVSYEQY
TRBV5-5	TRBJ2-3	ASSLALSSSTDTQY
TRBV5-1	TRBJ1-3	ASSLDPSGNTIY
TRBV9	TRBJ2-3	ASSVEDRVSDTQY
TRBV27	TRBJ1-2	ASSLTGNWGGYT